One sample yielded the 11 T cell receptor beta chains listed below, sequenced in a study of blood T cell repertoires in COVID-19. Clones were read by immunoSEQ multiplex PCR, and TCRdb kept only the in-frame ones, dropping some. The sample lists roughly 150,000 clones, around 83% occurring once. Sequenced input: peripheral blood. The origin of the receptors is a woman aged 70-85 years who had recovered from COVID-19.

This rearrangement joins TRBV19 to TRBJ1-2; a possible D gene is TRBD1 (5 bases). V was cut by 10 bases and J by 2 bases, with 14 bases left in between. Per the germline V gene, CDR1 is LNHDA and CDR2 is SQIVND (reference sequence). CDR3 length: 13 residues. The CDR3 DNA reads TGTGCCACCCACGACAGCCGCAACTATGGCTACACCTTC. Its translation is CATHDSRNYGYTF.

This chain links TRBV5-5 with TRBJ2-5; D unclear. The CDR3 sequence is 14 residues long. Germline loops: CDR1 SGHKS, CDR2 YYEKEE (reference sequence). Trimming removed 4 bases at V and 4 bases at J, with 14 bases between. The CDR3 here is CASSVTQLLETQYF. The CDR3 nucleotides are TGTGCCAGCAGCGTAACGCAGTTATTAGAGACCCAGTACTTC.

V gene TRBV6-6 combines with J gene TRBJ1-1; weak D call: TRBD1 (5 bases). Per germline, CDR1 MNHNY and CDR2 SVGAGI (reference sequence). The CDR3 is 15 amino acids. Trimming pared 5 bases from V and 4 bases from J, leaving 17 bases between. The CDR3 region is CASSLVGGIGTEAFF. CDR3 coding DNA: TGTGCCAGCAGTCTTGTCGGGGGAATAGGCACTGAAGCTTTCTTT.

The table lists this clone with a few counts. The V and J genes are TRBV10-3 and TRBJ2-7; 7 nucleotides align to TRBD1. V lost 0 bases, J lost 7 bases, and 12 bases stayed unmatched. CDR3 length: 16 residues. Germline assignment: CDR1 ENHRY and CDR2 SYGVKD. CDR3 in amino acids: CAISESTGMATGEQYF. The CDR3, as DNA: TGTGCCATCAGTGAGTCGACAGGGATGGCTACGGGGGAGCAGTACTTC.

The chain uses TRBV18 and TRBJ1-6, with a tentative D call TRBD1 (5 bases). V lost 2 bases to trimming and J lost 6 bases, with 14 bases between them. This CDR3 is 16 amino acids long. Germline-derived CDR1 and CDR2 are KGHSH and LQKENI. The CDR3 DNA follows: TGTGCCAGCTCACCAGTCCGGGGGATCTCTAATTCACCCCTCCACTTT. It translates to CASSPVRGISNSPLHF.

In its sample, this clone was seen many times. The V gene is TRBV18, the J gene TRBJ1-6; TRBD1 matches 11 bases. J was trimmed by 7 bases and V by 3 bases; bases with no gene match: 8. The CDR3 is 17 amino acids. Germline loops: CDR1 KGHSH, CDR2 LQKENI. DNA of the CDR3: TGTGCCAGCTCACCTGGAGCCTGGGACAGGGGGAATTCACCCCTCCACTTT. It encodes CASSPGAWDRGNSPLHF. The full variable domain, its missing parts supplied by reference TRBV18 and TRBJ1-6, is NAGVMQNPRHLVRRRGQEARLRCSPMKGHSHVYWYRQLPEEGLKFMVYLQKENIIDESGMPKERFSAEFPKEGPSILRIQQVVRGDSAAYFCASSPGAWDRGNSPLHFGNGTRLTVT.

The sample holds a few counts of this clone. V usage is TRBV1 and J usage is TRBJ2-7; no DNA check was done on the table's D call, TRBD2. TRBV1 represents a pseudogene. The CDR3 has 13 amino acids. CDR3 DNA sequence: TGCACCAGCTCTAGCGGGAGCTCCTACGAGCAGTACTTC. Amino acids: CTSSSGSSYEQYF.

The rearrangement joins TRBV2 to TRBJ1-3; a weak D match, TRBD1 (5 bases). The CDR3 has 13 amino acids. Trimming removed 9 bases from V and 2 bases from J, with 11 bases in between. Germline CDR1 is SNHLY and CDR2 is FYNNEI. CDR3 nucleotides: TGTGCCAGTAAAAGGGGTCCTGGAAACACCATATATTTT. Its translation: CASKRGPGNTIYF.

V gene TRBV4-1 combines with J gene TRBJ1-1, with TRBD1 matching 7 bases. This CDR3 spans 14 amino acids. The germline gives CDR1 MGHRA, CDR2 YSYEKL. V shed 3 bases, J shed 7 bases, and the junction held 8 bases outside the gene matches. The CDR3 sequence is CASSQQDRFGEAFF. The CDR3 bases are TGCGCCAGCAGCCAGCAGGACAGGTTTGGTGAAGCTTTCTTT.

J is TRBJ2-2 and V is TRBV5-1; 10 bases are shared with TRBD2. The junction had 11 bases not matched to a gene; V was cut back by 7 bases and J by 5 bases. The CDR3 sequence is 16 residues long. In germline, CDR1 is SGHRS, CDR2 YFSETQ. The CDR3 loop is CASGLAGASGTGELFF. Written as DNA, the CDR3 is TGCGCCAGCGGGCTAGCGGGGGCCTCAGGGACCGGGGAGCTGTTTTTT.

DNA for the CDR3: TGTGCCAGCAGCCAAGGGGGGGGACAGGGGTACTTC. Translating it yields CASSQGGGQGYF. The J gene is TRBJ2-7, the V gene TRBV4-2, with 9 bases fitting TRBD1. The CDR3 runs to 12 residues. The V segment lost 1 base and the J segment 12 bases; nucleotides outside the gene matches: 4. CDR1 is LGHNA, CDR2 YNFKEQ, per germline.